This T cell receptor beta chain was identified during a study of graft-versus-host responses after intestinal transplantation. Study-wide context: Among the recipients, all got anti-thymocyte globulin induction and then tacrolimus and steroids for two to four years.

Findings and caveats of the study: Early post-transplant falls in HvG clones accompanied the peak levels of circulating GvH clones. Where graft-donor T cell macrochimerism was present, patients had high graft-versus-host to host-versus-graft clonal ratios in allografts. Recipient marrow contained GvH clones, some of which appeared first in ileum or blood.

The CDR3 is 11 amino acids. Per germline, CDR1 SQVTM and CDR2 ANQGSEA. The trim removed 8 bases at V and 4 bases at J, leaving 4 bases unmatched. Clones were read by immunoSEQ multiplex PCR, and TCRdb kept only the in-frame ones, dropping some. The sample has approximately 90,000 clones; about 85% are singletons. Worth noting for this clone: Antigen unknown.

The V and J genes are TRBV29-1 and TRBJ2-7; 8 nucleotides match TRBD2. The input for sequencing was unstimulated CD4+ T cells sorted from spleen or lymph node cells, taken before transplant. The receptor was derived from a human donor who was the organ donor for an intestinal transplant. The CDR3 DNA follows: TGCAGCAGGTTAGCGGGGTACGAGCAGTACTTC. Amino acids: CSRLAGYEQYF.